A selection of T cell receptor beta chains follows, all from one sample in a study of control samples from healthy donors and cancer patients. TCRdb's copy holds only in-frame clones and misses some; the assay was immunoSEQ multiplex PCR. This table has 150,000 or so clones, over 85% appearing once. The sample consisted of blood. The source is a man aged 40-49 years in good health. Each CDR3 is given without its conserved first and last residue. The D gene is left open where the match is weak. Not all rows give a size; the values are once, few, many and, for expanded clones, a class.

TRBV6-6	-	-	ASSSNTEAF
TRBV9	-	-	ASSSDGRQQREEQF
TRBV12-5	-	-	ASGKYGELF
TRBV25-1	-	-	ASSEGHTEAF
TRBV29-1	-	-	SVEWGRDYGYT
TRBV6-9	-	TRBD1	ASSVWTGDYGYT
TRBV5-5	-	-	ASSLGDTTEQY
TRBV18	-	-	ASSHSSGNTIY
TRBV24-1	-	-	ATRFGRTRGPNQPQH
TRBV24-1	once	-	ATSESSDNYGYT
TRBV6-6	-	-	ASRNPGSTDTQY
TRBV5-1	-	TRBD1	ASSPGQVNSYEQY
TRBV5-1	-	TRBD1	ASSTGQGLGETQY
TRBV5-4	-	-	ASSPEAKNIQY
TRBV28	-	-	ASMGGGAGQPQH
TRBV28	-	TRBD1	ASSLVGGAGGNRPQH
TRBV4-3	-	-	ASSQGSRTYEQY
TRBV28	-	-	ASFTSSGANVLT
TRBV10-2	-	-	ASGTAGAGATYEQY
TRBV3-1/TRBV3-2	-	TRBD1	ASSQQTGGNEQF
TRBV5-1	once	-	ASSLVGTEEAF
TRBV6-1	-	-	ASSDRGYEQY
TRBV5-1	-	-	ASSLGGDSGNTIY
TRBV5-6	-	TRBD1	ASSGQGKADTQY
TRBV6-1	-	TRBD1	ASSGGWGQPDYGYT
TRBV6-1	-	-	ASSEAQAKHNSPLH
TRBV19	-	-	ASTYHRNTEAF
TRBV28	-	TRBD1	ASSQRGDRDTEAF
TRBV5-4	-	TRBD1	ASSLPPGQTNYGYT
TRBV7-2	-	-	ASSLGGPLETQY
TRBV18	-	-	ASSPQTSNQPQH
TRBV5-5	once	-	ASSPSGVSSYNEQF
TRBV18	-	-	ASSPSKNYGYT
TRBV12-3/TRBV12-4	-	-	ASGRFGINEQF
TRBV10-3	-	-	AISAGYEQY
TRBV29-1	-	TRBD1	SVGQGSTDTQY
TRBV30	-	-	AWSVRDRNNSPLH
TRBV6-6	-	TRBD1	ASMEGQKNSPLH
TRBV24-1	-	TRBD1	ATSDMTGGNGDTQY
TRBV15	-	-	ATSRVTNEKLF
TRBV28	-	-	ASSLKRVRVSNSPLH